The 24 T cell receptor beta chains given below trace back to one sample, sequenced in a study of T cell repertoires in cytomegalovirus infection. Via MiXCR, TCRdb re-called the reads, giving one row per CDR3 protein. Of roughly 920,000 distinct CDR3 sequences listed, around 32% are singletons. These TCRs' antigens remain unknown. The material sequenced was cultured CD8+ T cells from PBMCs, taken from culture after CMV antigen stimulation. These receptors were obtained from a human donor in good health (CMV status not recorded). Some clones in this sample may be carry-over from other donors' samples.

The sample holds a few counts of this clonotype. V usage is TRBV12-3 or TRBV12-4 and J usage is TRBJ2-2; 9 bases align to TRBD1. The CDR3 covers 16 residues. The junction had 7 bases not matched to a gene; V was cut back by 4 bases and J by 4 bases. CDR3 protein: CASSSSQGAITGELFF. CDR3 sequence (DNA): TGTGCCAGCAGTTCATCACAGGGGGCGATCACCGGGGAGCTGTTTTTT.

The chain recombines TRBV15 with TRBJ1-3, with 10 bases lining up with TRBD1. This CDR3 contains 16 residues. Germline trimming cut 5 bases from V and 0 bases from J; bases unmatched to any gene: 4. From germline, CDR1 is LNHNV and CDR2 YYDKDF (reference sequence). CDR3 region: CATSGRTGGSGNTIYF. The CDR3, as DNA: TGTGCCACCAGCGGAAGGACAGGGGGCTCTGGAAACACCATATATTTT. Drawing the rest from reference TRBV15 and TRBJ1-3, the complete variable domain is DAMVIQNPRYQVTQFGKPVTLSCSQTLNHNVMYWYQQKSSQAPKLLFHYYDKDFNNEADTPDNFQSRRPNTSFCFLDIRSPGLGDTAMYLCATSGRTGGSGNTIYFGEGSWLTVV.

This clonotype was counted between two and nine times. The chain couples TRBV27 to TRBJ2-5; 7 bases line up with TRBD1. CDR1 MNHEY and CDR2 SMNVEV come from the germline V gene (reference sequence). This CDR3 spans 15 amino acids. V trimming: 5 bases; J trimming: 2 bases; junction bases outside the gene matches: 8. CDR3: CASSPRTGPQETQYF. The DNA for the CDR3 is TGTGCCAGCAGTCCCCGGACAGGACCTCAAGAGACCCAGTACTTC.

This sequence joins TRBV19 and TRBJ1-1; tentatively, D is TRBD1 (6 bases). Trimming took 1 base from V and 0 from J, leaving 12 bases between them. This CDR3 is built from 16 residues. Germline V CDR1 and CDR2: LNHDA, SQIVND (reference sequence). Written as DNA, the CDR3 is TGTGCCAGTAGTATAGGTTGGGGGCAGATGAACACTGAAGCTTTCTTT. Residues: CASSIGWGQMNTEAFF.

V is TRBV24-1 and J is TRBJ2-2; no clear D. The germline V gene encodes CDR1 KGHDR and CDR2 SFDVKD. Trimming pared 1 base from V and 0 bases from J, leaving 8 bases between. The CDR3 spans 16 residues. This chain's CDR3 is CATSDLRKTNTGELFF. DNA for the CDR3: TGTGCCACCAGTGATTTAAGGAAAACGAACACCGGGGAGCTGTTTTTT.

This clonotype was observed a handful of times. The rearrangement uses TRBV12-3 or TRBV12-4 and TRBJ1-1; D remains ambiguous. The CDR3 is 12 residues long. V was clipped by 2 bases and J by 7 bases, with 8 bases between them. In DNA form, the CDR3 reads TGTGCCAGCAGTTTAAACGCGGTTGAAGCTTTCTTT. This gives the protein CASSLNAVEAFF.

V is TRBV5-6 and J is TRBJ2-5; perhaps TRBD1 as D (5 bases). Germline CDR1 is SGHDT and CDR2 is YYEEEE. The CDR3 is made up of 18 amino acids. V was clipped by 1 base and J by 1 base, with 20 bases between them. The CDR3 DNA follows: TGTGCCAGCAGCTTGTTAGTTGGGGCGGATGCCGGCCAAGAGACCCAGTACTTC. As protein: CASSLLVGADAGQETQYF.

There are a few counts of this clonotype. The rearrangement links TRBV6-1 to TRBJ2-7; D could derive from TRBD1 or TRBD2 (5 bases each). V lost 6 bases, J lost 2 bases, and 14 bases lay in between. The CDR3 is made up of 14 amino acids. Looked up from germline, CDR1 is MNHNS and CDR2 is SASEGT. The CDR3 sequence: CASRPTGTPYEQYF. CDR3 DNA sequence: TGTGCCAGCAGACCAACCGGGACGCCCTACGAGCAGTACTTC.

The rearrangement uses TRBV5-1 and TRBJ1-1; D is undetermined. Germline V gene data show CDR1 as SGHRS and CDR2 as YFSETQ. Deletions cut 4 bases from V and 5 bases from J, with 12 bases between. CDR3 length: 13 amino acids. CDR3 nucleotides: TGCGCCAGCAGCCTTACATCGAAGACTGAAGCTTTCTTT. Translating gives CASSLTSKTEAFF.

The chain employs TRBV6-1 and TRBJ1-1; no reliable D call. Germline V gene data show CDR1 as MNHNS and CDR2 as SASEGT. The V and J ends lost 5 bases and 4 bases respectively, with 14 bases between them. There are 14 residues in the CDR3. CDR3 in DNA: TGTGCCAGCAGTACGGACGCCAGGCCCACTGAAGCTTTCTTT. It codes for CASSTDARPTEAFF.

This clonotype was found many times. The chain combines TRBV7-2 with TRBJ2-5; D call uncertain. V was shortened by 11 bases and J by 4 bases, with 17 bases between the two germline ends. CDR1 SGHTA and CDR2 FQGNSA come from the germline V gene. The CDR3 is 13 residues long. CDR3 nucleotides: TGTGCCGTGGGTAGAAGGTTTGCAGAGACCCAGTACTTC. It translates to CAVGRRFAETQYF. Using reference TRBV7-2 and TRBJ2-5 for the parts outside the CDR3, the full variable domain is GAGVSQSPSNKVTEKGKDVELRCDPISGHTALYWYRQSLGQGLEFLIYFQGNSAPDKSGLPSDRFSAERTGGSVSTLTIQRTQQEDSAVYLCAVGRRFAETQYFGPGTRLLVL.

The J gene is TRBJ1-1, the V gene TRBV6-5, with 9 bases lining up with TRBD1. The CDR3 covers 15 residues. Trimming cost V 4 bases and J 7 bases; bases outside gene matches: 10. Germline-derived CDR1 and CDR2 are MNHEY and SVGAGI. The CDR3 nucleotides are TGTGCCAGCAGTTCAAGGACAGGGGATTTCGATGAAGCTTTCTTT. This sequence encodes CASSSRTGDFDEAFF.

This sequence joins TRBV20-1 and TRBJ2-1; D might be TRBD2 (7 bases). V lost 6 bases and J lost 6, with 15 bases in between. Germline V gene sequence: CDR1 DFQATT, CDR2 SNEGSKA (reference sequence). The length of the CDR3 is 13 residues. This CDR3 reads CSAPRGGINEQFF. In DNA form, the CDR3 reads TGCAGTGCCCCGAGGGGGGGGATCAATGAGCAGTTCTTC.

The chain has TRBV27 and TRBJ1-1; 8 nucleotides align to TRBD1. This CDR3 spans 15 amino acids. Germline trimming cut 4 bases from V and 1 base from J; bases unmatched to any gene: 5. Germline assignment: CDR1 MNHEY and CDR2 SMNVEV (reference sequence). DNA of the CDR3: TGTGCCAGCAGTTCAGGGGGCTCATGGAACACTGAAGCTTTCTTT. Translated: CASSSGGSWNTEAFF.

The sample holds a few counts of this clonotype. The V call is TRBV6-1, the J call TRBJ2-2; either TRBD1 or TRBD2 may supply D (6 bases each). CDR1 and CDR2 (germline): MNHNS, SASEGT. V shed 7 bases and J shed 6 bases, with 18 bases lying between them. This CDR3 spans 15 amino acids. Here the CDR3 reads CASKSPGAGAGELFF. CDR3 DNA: TGTGCCAGCAAATCTCCGGGGGCGGGCGCCGGGGAGCTGTTTTTT.

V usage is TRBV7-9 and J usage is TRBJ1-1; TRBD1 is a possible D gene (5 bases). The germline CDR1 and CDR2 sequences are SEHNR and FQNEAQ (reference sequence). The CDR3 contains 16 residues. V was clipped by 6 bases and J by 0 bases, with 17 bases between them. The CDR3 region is CASSHRGGGLNTEAFF. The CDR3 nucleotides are TGTGCCAGCAGTCATAGGGGTGGAGGGTTGAACACTGAAGCTTTCTTT.

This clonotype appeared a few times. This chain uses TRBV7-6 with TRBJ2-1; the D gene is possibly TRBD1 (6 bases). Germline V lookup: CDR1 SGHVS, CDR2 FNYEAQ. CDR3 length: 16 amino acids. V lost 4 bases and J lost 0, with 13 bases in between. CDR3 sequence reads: CASSWTDTYSYNEQFF. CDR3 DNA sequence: TGTGCCAGCAGCTGGACAGATACCTACTCCTACAATGAGCAGTTCTTC.

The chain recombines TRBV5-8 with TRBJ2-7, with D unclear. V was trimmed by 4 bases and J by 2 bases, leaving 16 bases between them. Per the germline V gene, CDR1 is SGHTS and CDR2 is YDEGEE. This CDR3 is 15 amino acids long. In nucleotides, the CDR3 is TGTGCCAGCAGCCGTCAGACCTACTATCCCTACGAGCAGTACGTC. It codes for CASSRQTYYPYEQYV.

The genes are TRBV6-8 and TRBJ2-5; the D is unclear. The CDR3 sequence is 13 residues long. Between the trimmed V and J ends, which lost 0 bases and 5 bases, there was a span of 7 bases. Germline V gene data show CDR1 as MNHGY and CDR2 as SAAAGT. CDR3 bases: TGTGCCAGCAGTTACTCCCGATTGGAGACCCAGTACTTC. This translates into CASSYSRLETQYF.

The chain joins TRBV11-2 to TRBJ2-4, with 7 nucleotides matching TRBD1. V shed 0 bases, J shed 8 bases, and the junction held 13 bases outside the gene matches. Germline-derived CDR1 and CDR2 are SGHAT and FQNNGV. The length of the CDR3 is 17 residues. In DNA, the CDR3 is TGTGCCAGCAGCTTAGATCGTCAGACAGGGTTTTCAGACATTCAGTACTTC. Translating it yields CASSLDRQTGFSDIQYF.

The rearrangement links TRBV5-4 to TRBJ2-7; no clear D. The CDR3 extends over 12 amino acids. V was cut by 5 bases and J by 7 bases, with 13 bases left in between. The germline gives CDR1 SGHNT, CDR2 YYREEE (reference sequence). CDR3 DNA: TGTGCCAGCAGTTTTGGACCTACGGAGCAGTACTTC. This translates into CASSFGPTEQYF. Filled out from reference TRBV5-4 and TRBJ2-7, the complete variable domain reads ETGVTQSPTHLIKTRGQQVTLRCSSQSGHNTVSWYQQALGQGPQFIFQYYREEENGRGNFPPRFSGLQFPNYSSELNVNALELDDSALYLCASSFGPTEQYFGPGTRLTVT.

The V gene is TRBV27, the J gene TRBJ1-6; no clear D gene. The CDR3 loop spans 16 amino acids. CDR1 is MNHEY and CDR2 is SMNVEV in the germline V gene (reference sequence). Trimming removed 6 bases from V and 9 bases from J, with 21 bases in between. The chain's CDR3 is CASSQITINSGSPLHF. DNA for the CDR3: TGTGCCAGCAGCCAAATAACTATTAACTCCGGTTCACCCCTCCACTTT.

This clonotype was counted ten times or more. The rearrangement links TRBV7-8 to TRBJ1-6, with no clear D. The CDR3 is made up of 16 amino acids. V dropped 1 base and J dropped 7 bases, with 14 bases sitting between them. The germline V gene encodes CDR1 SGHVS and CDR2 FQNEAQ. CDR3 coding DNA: TGTGCCAGCAGCTTAGTTATTTGGCAGCCAAATTCACCCCTCCACTTT. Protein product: CASSLVIWQPNSPLHF. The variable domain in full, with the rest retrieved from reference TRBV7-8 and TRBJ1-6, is GAGVSQSPRYKVAKRGQDVALRCDPISGHVSLFWYQQALGQGPEFLTYFQNEAQLDKSGLPSDRFFAERPEGSVSTLKIQRTQQEDSAVYLCASSLVIWQPNSPLHFGNGTRLTVT.

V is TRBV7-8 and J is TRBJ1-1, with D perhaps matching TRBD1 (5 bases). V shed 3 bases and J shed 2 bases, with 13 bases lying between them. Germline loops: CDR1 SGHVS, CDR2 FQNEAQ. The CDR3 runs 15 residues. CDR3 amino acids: CASSFFSGGNTEAFF. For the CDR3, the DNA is TGTGCCAGCAGCTTTTTTTCGGGGGGTAACACTGAAGCTTTCTTT.